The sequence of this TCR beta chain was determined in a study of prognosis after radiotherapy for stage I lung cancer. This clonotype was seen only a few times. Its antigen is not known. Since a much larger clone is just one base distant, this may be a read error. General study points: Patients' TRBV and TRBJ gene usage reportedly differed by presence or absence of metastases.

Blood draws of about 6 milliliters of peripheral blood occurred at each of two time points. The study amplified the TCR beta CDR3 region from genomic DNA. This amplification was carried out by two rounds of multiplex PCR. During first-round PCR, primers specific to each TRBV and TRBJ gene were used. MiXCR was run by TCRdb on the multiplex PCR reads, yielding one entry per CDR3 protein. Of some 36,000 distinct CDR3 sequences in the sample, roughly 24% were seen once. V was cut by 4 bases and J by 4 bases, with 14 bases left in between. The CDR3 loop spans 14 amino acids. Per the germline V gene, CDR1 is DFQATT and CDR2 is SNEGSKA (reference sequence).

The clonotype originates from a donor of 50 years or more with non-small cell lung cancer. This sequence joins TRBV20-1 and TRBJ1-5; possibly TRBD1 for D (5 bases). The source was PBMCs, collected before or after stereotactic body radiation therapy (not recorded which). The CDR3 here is CSANHQDINQPQHF. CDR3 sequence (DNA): TGCAGTGCTAACCACCAGGACATTAATCAGCCCCAGCATTTT.